These T cell receptor beta chains were read from a single sample in a study of blood T cell repertoires in COVID-19. Generated by immunoSEQ multiplex PCR, the TCRdb table keeps only in-frame clones and is missing some. The repertoire has under 95,000 clones, over 80% of them found once; the top ten carry 25% to 35%. Sequencing input: peripheral blood. The receptor set was obtained from a woman aged 80 or over with acute or convalescent COVID-19. The CDR3 runs from the conserved cysteine through the conserved F or W. Each record gives: D gene, clone size, J gene, V gene, CDR3 DNA, CDR3 protein. A D gene is named only where the DNA matches it firmly. The listing skips clone size in some rows; elsewhere it reads once, few, many or a size class.

d_call: TRBD2; clone_size: many; j_call: TRBJ2-1; v_call: TRBV3-1/TRBV3-2; cdr3_nt: TGTGCCAGCAGAGCCCGCGGGAGGGCCTTCGATGAGCAGTTCTTC; cdr3_aa: CASRARGRAFDEQFF
d_call: -; clone_size: once; j_call: TRBJ1-2; v_call: TRBV3-1/TRBV3-2; cdr3_nt: TGTGCCAGCAGCCAATACGGGGACTTGAGCTTC; cdr3_aa: CASSQYGDLSF
d_call: -; clone_size: once; j_call: TRBJ2-1; v_call: TRBV18; cdr3_nt: TGTGCCAGCTCACCCAATAGTCAGGGGAGTGGCAATGAGCAGTTCTTC; cdr3_aa: CASSPNSQGSGNEQFF
d_call: -; clone_size: -; j_call: TRBJ2-3; v_call: TRBV7-2; cdr3_nt: TGTGCCAGCAGCTTGCCGAGGGCAGATACGCAGTATTTT; cdr3_aa: CASSLPRADTQYF
d_call: TRBD2; clone_size: few; j_call: TRBJ2-2; v_call: TRBV4-1; cdr3_nt: TGCGCCAGCGCCCCCAGCGGGGCGAACACCGGGGAGCTGTTTTTT; cdr3_aa: CASAPSGANTGELFF
d_call: -; clone_size: -; j_call: TRBJ1-1; v_call: TRBV6-5; cdr3_nt: TGTGCCAGCAGTTACTCAGGGGGCACTGAAGCTTTCTTT; cdr3_aa: CASSYSGGTEAFF
d_call: -; clone_size: -; j_call: TRBJ2-5; v_call: TRBV2; cdr3_nt: TGTGCCAGCAGTGAAGGGCCGTTGGGGAGCCAGTACTTC; cdr3_aa: CASSEGPLGSQYF
d_call: TRBD1; clone_size: -; j_call: TRBJ2-7; v_call: TRBV6-5; cdr3_nt: TGTGCCAGCACCCAAGGGACAGGGGGGACCTACGAGCAGTACTTC; cdr3_aa: CASTQGTGGTYEQYF
d_call: TRBD2; clone_size: -; j_call: TRBJ2-5; v_call: TRBV7-4; cdr3_nt: TGTGCCAGCAGGTTTCTAGCGGGAGACGGCGGTGAGACCCAGTACTTC; cdr3_aa: CASRFLAGDGGETQYF
d_call: -; clone_size: -; j_call: TRBJ2-7; v_call: TRBV7-9; cdr3_nt: TGTGCCAGCAGCTTAGTGGGGGCTGGAGACGAGCAGTACTTC; cdr3_aa: CASSLVGAGDEQYF
d_call: -; clone_size: -; j_call: TRBJ2-3; v_call: TRBV4-3; cdr3_nt: TGCGCCAGCAGCCCCCGAGCGGGAGATACGCAGTATTTT; cdr3_aa: CASSPRAGDTQYF
d_call: TRBD2; clone_size: -; j_call: TRBJ2-1; v_call: TRBV7-7; cdr3_nt: TGTGCTAGCAGCTCGTCGGGACTAGCGGGAGGCAATGAGCAGTTCTTC; cdr3_aa: CASSSSGLAGGNEQFF
d_call: TRBD1; clone_size: few; j_call: TRBJ1-5; v_call: TRBV28; cdr3_nt: TGTGCCACTACCCAGGGGGGAGGTCATCAGCCCCAGCATTTT; cdr3_aa: CATTQGGGHQPQHF
d_call: -; clone_size: -; j_call: TRBJ1-2; v_call: TRBV24-1; cdr3_nt: TGTGCCACCAGTGATTGGGCCCGATCGCGTGGCTACACCTTC; cdr3_aa: CATSDWARSRGYTF
d_call: TRBD1; clone_size: -; j_call: TRBJ2-2; v_call: TRBV11-3; cdr3_nt: TGTGCCAGCAGCCCTGGACAGGGTACCACCGGGGAGCTGTTTTTT; cdr3_aa: CASSPGQGTTGELFF
d_call: -; clone_size: -; j_call: TRBJ2-1; v_call: TRBV7-2; cdr3_nt: TGTGCCAGCAGCTACGGGACTTACTACAATGAGCAGTTCTTC; cdr3_aa: CASSYGTYYNEQFF
d_call: TRBD1; clone_size: -; j_call: TRBJ1-2; v_call: TRBV2; cdr3_nt: TGTGCCAGCAGTTTTGGACCCCCGGGACAGGGGGACTACACCTTC; cdr3_aa: CASSFGPPGQGDYTF
d_call: -; clone_size: -; j_call: TRBJ1-2; v_call: TRBV27; cdr3_nt: TGTGCCAGCAGTTTCTACAGGGACGCTAACTATGGCTACACCTTC; cdr3_aa: CASSFYRDANYGYTF
d_call: TRBD2; clone_size: -; j_call: TRBJ2-7; v_call: TRBV7-6; cdr3_nt: TGTGCCAGCAGTGATCTAGCGGGAGTAGACGAGCAGTACTTC; cdr3_aa: CASSDLAGVDEQYF
d_call: -; clone_size: few; j_call: TRBJ2-5; v_call: TRBV9; cdr3_nt: TGTGCCAGCAGCGTAGTGGGGAGCGAGACCCAGTACTTC; cdr3_aa: CASSVVGSETQYF
d_call: TRBD1; clone_size: -; j_call: TRBJ2-5; v_call: TRBV4-2; cdr3_nt: TGTGCCAGCAGCCAAGAAGGACAGGGGGCGGAGACCCAGTACTTC; cdr3_aa: CASSQEGQGAETQYF
d_call: TRBD1; clone_size: -; j_call: TRBJ1-1; v_call: TRBV3-1/TRBV3-2; cdr3_nt: TGTGCCAGCAGCCAAGAGGACAGGGCCACTGAAGCTTTCTTT; cdr3_aa: CASSQEDRATEAFF
d_call: -; clone_size: -; j_call: TRBJ2-7; v_call: TRBV18; cdr3_nt: TGTGCCAGCTCACCAACCCGGGAAGGAGGGCAGTACTTC; cdr3_aa: CASSPTREGGQYF
d_call: TRBD1; clone_size: -; j_call: TRBJ2-7; v_call: TRBV28; cdr3_nt: TGTGCCAGCAGTTCGCCAGACAGGGGCCACGAGCAGTACTTC; cdr3_aa: CASSSPDRGHEQYF
d_call: -; clone_size: -; j_call: TRBJ1-1; v_call: TRBV6-2/TRBV6-3; cdr3_nt: TGTGCCAGCAGTTACGGGGGGGACACTGAAGCTTTCTTT; cdr3_aa: CASSYGGDTEAFF
d_call: -; clone_size: -; j_call: TRBJ2-7; v_call: TRBV5-1; cdr3_nt: TGCGCCAGCAGCTTGGGGCAGGGTGGGGTCAACGAGCAGTACTTC; cdr3_aa: CASSLGQGGVNEQYF
d_call: TRBD2; clone_size: -; j_call: TRBJ2-3; v_call: TRBV5-6; cdr3_nt: TGTGCCAGCAGCTTGGGACTAGCGGGAATCACAGATACGCAGTATTTT; cdr3_aa: CASSLGLAGITDTQYF
d_call: TRBD2; clone_size: once; j_call: TRBJ2-3; v_call: TRBV24-1; cdr3_nt: TGTGCCACCAGTCATCAGGACGGCGGGAGACTGAGCACAGATACGCAGTATTTT; cdr3_aa: CATSHQDGGRLSTDTQYF
d_call: TRBD2; clone_size: -; j_call: TRBJ2-5; v_call: TRBV5-4; cdr3_nt: TGTGCCAGCAGCTTGGCCGGGGGGGAGGGGAAAGAGACCCAGTACTTC; cdr3_aa: CASSLAGGEGKETQYF
d_call: -; clone_size: -; j_call: TRBJ1-1; v_call: TRBV27; cdr3_nt: TGTGCCAGCAGTCCTATCGGACAGTCCGCTTTCTTT; cdr3_aa: CASSPIGQSAFF
d_call: TRBD1; clone_size: once; j_call: TRBJ1-2; v_call: TRBV28; cdr3_nt: TGTGCCAGCAGTTTCTGGACAGGTTTAGCTAACTATGGCTACACCTTC; cdr3_aa: CASSFWTGLANYGYTF
d_call: TRBD1; clone_size: -; j_call: TRBJ2-3; v_call: TRBV11-2; cdr3_nt: TGTGCCAGCAGCCCCGGGACAGGGGGGGGGCGGGATACGCAGTATTTT; cdr3_aa: CASSPGTGGGRDTQYF
d_call: TRBD2; clone_size: many; j_call: TRBJ2-1; v_call: TRBV9; cdr3_nt: TGTGCCAGCAGCTCAGACCCTCTAGCGGACGACCACTCCTACAATGAGCAGTTCTTC; cdr3_aa: CASSSDPLADDHSYNEQFF
d_call: -; clone_size: few; j_call: TRBJ1-1; v_call: TRBV3-1/TRBV3-2; cdr3_nt: TGTGCCAGCAGCCCCAGGTCGGGGGGCACTGAAGCTTTCTTT; cdr3_aa: CASSPRSGGTEAFF
d_call: TRBD2; clone_size: -; j_call: TRBJ2-1; v_call: TRBV29-1; cdr3_nt: TGCAGCGCTCTACTAGCGGGAGGTGGGAATGAGCAGTTCTTC; cdr3_aa: CSALLAGGGNEQFF
d_call: -; clone_size: -; j_call: TRBJ1-3; v_call: TRBV11-2; cdr3_nt: TGTGCCAGCAGCCCAGTACAGGGCCCTGGAAACACCATATATTTT; cdr3_aa: CASSPVQGPGNTIYF
d_call: -; clone_size: -; j_call: TRBJ2-1; v_call: TRBV11-2; cdr3_nt: TGTGCCAGCAGCTCGGGGGGCGGGAGTGCCTACAATGAGCAGTTCTTC; cdr3_aa: CASSSGGGSAYNEQFF
d_call: TRBD1; clone_size: -; j_call: TRBJ1-6; v_call: TRBV6-5; cdr3_nt: TGTGCCAGCAGTACCGACAGGGGAGGTTCACCCCTCCACTTT; cdr3_aa: CASSTDRGGSPLHF
d_call: -; clone_size: -; j_call: TRBJ1-2; v_call: TRBV3-1/TRBV3-2; cdr3_nt: TGTGCCAGCAGCCAAGTAACTTGGGTCGGGGGGGATCGGACCTTC; cdr3_aa: CASSQVTWVGGDRTF
d_call: TRBD2; clone_size: -; j_call: TRBJ2-7; v_call: TRBV5-1; cdr3_nt: TGCGCCAGCAGACCTAGCGGGAGTGGAAACGAGCAGTACTTC; cdr3_aa: CASRPSGSGNEQYF
d_call: TRBD1; clone_size: -; j_call: TRBJ2-7; v_call: TRBV7-2; cdr3_nt: TGTGCCAGCAGCCCCACCAGGGGGCGGCGGGAGCAGTACTTC; cdr3_aa: CASSPTRGRREQYF
d_call: TRBD1; clone_size: once; j_call: TRBJ1-2; v_call: TRBV5-1; cdr3_nt: TGCGCCAGCAGCGAGGGGACAGGGGGAAATTTAGATGGCTACACCTTC; cdr3_aa: CASSEGTGGNLDGYTF
d_call: TRBD2; clone_size: -; j_call: TRBJ2-5; v_call: TRBV7-9; cdr3_nt: TGTGCCAGCAGCTTGGGCCTTGGACTAGCGGGAGATAAGGAGACCCAGTACTTC; cdr3_aa: CASSLGLGLAGDKETQYF
d_call: -; clone_size: -; j_call: TRBJ2-7; v_call: TRBV4-2; cdr3_nt: TGTGCCAGCAGCCAAGAAGGTCAGGGATTGTCCGAGCAGTACTTC; cdr3_aa: CASSQEGQGLSEQYF
d_call: TRBD1; clone_size: -; j_call: TRBJ2-2; v_call: TRBV27; cdr3_nt: TGTGCCAGCAGTAAACAGGGGTACGACACCGGGGAGCTGTTTTTT; cdr3_aa: CASSKQGYDTGELFF
d_call: -; clone_size: -; j_call: TRBJ2-6; v_call: TRBV28; cdr3_nt: TGTGCCAGTAAGGGTATGGAGGGGGGGAACCAACGCTCTGGGGCCAACGTCCTGACTTTC; cdr3_aa: CASKGMEGGNQRSGANVLTF